This T cell receptor (beta chain) appears in the sequencing data of a study of T cells after yellow fever vaccination. The germline V gene has CDR1 SGHTA and CDR2 FQGTGA. V shed 4 bases, J shed 8 bases, and the junction held 4 bases outside the gene matches. The CDR3 is 14 residues long. There are a few counts of this clonotype. Each CDR3 protein is one row after TCRdb ran MiXCR on the 5' RACE reads. This table holds about 320,000 distinct CDR3 sequences, approximately 13% found once. This sequence joins TRBV7-3 and TRBJ2-1; 11 nucleotides line up with TRBD2. The TCR originated in a man between 18 and 29 years old who received the YFV17D yellow fever vaccine. The source material was CD4+ T cells sorted from PBMCs, sampled 15 days after the yellow fever booster vaccination. In DNA, the CDR3 is TGTGCCAGCAGCTCTGGACTAGCGGGCGATGAGCAGTTCTTC. Its translation: CASSSGLAGDEQFF.